The T cell receptor (beta chain) described here comes from a study of identical twins. Study-wide results and limits: It was possible that invariant MAIT and iNKT cells partly confounded the zero-insertion analyses. When twins shared out-of-frame alpha sequences, those sequences had excess low generation probability.

The CDR3 sequence is 14 residues long. Trimming removed 2 bases from V and 1 base from J, with 9 bases in between. Germline V lookup: CDR1 MNHEY, CDR2 SVGEGT. This clonotype was observed a handful of times. The target antigen is unknown. TCRdb re-called the 5' RACE reads through MiXCR, storing one row per CDR3 protein. The table lists roughly 350,000 distinct CDR3 sequences, 9% of them singletons. The sequenced material came from naive T cells sorted from blood. The chain recombines TRBV6-2 or TRBV6-3 with TRBJ2-7, with a possible D match to TRBD2 (6 bases). The TCR comes from a woman in her 50s in good health. CDR3 sequence reads: CASSYRGISYEQYF. The DNA of the CDR3 is TGTGCCAGCAGTTACCGGGGGATATCCTACGAGCAGTACTTC.